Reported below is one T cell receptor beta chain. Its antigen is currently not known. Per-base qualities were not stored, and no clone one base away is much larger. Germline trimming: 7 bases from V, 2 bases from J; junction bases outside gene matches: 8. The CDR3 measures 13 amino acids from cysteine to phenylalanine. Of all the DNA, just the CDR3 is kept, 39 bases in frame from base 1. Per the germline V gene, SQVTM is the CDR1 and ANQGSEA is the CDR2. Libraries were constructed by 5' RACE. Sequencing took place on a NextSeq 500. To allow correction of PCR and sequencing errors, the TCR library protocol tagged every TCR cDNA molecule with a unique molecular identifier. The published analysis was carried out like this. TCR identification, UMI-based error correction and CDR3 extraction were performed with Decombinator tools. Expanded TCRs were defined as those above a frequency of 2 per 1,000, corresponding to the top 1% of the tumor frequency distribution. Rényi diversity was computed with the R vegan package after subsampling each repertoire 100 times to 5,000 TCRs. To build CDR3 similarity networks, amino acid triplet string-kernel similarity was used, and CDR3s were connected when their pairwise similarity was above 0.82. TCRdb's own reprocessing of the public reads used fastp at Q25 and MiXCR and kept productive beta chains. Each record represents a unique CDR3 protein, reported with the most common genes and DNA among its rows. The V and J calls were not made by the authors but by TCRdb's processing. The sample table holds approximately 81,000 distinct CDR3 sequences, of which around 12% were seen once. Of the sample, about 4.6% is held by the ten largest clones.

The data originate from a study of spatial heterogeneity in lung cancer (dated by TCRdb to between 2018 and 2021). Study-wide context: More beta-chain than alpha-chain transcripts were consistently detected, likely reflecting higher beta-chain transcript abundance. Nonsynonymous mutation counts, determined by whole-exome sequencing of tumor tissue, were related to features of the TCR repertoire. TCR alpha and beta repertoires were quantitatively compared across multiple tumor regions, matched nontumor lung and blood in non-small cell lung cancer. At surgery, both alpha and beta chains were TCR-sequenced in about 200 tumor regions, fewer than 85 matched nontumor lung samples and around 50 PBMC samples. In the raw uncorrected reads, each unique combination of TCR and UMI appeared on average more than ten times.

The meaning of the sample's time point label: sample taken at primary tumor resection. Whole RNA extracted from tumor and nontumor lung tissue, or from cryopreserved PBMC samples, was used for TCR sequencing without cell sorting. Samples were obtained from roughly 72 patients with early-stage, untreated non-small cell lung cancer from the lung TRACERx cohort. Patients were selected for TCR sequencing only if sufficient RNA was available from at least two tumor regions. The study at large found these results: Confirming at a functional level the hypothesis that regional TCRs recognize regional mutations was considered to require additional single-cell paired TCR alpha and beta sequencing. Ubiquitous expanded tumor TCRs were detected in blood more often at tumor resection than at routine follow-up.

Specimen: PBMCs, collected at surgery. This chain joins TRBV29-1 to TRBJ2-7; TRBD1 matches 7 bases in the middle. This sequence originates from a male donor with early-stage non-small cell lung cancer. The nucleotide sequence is TGCAGCGCTGGGGACAGAAGCGCCTACGAGCAGTACTTC. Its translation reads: CSAGDRSAYEQYF.